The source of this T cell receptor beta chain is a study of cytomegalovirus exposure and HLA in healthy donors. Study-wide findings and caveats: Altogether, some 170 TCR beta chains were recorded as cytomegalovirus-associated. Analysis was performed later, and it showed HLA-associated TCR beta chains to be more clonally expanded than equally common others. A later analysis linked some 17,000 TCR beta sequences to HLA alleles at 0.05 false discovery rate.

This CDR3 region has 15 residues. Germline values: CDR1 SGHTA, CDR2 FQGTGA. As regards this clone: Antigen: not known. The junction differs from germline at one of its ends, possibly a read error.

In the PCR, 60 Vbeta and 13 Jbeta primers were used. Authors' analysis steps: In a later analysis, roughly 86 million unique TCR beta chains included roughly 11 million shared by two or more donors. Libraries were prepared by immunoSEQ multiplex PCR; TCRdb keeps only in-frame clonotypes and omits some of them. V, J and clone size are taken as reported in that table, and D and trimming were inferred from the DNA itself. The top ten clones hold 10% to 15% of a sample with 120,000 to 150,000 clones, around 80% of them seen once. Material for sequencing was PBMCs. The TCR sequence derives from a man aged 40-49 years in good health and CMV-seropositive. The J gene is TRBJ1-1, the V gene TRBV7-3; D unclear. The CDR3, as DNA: TGTGTCAGCAGCTTAAGTGGGAGCAGGAACACTGAAGCTTTCTTT. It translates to CVSSLSGSRNTEAFF. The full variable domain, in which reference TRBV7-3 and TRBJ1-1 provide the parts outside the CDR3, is GAGVSQTPSNKVTEKGKYVELRCDPISGHTALYWYRQSLGQGPEFLIYFQGTGAADDSGLPNDRFFAVRPEGSVSTLKIQRTERGDSAVYLCVSSLSGSRNTEAFFGQGTRLTVV.